The 18 T cell receptor beta chains below come from one sample, sequenced in a study of blood T cells in healthy people across ages. The second PCR ran about 6 to 12 cycles with a sample-barcoded 5' primer and J-beta primers. A single record per CDR3 protein comes from TCRdb applying MiXCR to the 5' RACE reads. Of some 1,000,000 distinct CDR3 sequences in the sample, roughly a quarter were seen once. A further study also used this sample, focusing on T cells of mothers and their children.

Material: blood. These receptors originate from a girl aged 2 to 10 in good health.

This clonotype was seen a few times. V and J are TRBV6-1 and TRBJ2-7, with D perhaps matching TRBD1 (6 bases). This CDR3 contains 14 residues. CDR1 is MNHNS, CDR2 SASEGT, per germline. The V gene lost 0 bases and the J gene lost 2 bases, with 8 bases spanning the gap. CDR3 amino acids: CASSEADSPYEQYF. The CDR3 nucleotides read TGTGCCAGCAGTGAAGCGGACAGCCCCTACGAGCAGTACTTC.

This rearrangement joins TRBV4-1 to TRBJ2-5; unclear D gene. V was trimmed by 0 bases and J by 2 bases, leaving 7 bases between them. The CDR3 sequence is 14 residues long. Germline CDR1 MGHRA, CDR2 YSYEKL. This CDR3 reads CASSQEGWQETQYF. In DNA form, the CDR3 reads TGCGCCAGCAGCCAAGAAGGCTGGCAAGAGACCCAGTACTTC.

As regards this clonotype: Mismatch with germline at one junction end may stem from a read error. This sequence joins TRBV4-2 and TRBJ1-2; D gene ambiguous. This CDR3 is built from 15 residues. Per germline, CDR1 LGHNA and CDR2 YNFKEQ. This chain's CDR3 is CASSQGRRPPYRYTF. In DNA form, the CDR3 reads TGTGCCAGCAGCCAAGGACGGCGGCCACCCTATCGCTACACCTTC.

This clonotype was detected only a few times. The V and J genes are TRBV28 and TRBJ2-1, with D possibly TRBD1 on 5 matching bases. V gave up 5 bases and J gave up 4 bases, with 9 bases separating them. CDR1 and CDR2 from the germline V gene are MDHEN and SYDVKM. CDR3 length: 13 residues. CDR3 DNA: TGTGCCAGCAGTATTCAGGGATACAATGAGCAGTTCTTC. Translation: CASSIQGYNEQFF.

This clonotype was found a few times. The gene calls are TRBV7-9 and TRBJ1-6; a weak D match, TRBD1 (5 bases). The CDR3 covers 13 residues. CDR1 and CDR2 (germline): SEHNR, FQNEAQ (reference sequence). Deletions cut 1 base from V and 13 bases from J, with 11 bases between. This chain's CDR3 is CASSLDGGRPLHF. CDR3 nucleotide sequence: TGTGCCAGCAGCTTAGATGGGGGACGGCCCCTCCACTTT. The whole variable domain, filled in from reference TRBV7-9 and TRBJ1-6, reads DTGVSQNPRHKITKRGQNVTFRCDPISEHNRLYWYRQTLGQGPEFLTYFQNEAQLEKSRLLSDRFSAERPKGSFSTLEIQRTEQGDSAMYLCASSLDGGRPLHFGNGTRLTVT.

This clonotype was observed a few times. The gene calls are TRBV4-1 and TRBJ1-4, with D possibly TRBD1 on 5 matching bases. The germline V gene has CDR1 MGHRA and CDR2 YSYEKL. The CDR3 spans 14 residues. With 3 bases removed from V and 6 bases from J, the gap between germline ends came to 11 bases. The CDR3 DNA sequence: TGCGCCAGCAGCCAGGGGGTTTGGTATGAAAAACTGTTTTTT. It is translated as CASSQGVWYEKLFF.

V and J are TRBV5-1 and TRBJ1-2, with 9 bases that match TRBD1. J gave up 7 bases and V 3 bases, and 10 bases lay outside the gene matches. Germline V CDR1 and CDR2: SGHRS, YFSETQ. The CDR3 totals 15 residues. The DNA for the CDR3 is TGCGCCAGCAGCTCGCCGGGACAGGGCATAGCTGGCTACACCTTC. This codes for CASSSPGQGIAGYTF.

This clonotype has more than one count but fewer than ten. V is TRBV6-2 or TRBV6-3 and J is TRBJ1-3; D is perhaps TRBD1 (5 bases). CDR3 length: 14 amino acids. With 6 bases removed from V and 2 bases from J, the gap between germline ends came to 11 bases. Germline V gene lookup returns CDR1 MNHEY and CDR2 SVGEGT. CDR3 residues: CASSRGTAGNTIYF. The CDR3, as DNA: TGTGCCAGCAGCCGGGGGACGGCTGGAAACACCATATATTTT.

This chain connects TRBV4-1 to TRBJ2-2, with D possibly matching TRBD2 (6 bases). V was trimmed by 1 base and J by 7 bases, leaving 10 bases between them. The germline V gene encodes CDR1 MGHRA and CDR2 YSYEKL. The CDR3 runs 14 residues. The CDR3 DNA is TGCGCCAGCAGCCAAGTTGGGGGAGGCGGGGAGCTGTTTTTT. It is translated as CASSQVGGGGELFF.

This clonotype has only a few counts. The chain employs TRBV12-3 or TRBV12-4 and TRBJ1-1, with D possibly TRBD1 on 5 matching bases. V was pared by 3 bases and J by 5 bases, with 22 bases between. The CDR3 is made up of 17 amino acids. CDR3: CASSFPGWGGDNTEAFF. The CDR3 DNA reads TGTGCCAGCAGTTTCCCAGGCTGGGGGGGAGATAATACTGAAGCTTTCTTT.

In its sample, this clonotype was seen a few times. The chain combines TRBV29-1 with TRBJ2-3; D may be TRBD1 (5 bases). Per germline, CDR1 SQVTM and CDR2 ANQGSEA. The CDR3 contains 13 residues. V lost 7 bases to trimming and J lost 3 bases, with 14 bases between them. CDR3 coding DNA: TGCAGCGCTAGGACACTACTTACAGATACGCAGTATTTT. It encodes CSARTLLTDTQYF.

This clonotype has more than one count but fewer than ten. The genes are TRBV25-1 and TRBJ1-2; D is ambiguous. Germline assignment: CDR1 MGHDK and CDR2 SYGVNS. The CDR3 runs to 15 residues. Trimming left V 4 bases short and J 4 bases short, with 16 bases between. CDR3 in DNA: TGTGCCAGCAGTGGAAACAGTCAGCGGCGCTATGGCTACACCTTC. This translates into CASSGNSQRRYGYTF.

This clonotype has only a few counts. This rearrangement joins TRBV9 to TRBJ2-2; the match to TRBD2 covers 13 bases. CDR3 length equals 17 residues. Germline CDR1 is SGDLS and CDR2 is YYNGEE. J gave up 3 bases and V 3 bases, and 5 bases lay outside the gene matches. The CDR3 region has the DNA TGTGCCAGCAGCGCGAGGACTAGCGGGAGCCACACCGGGGAGCTGTTTTTT. Encoded protein: CASSARTSGSHTGELFF.

The gene calls are TRBV7-2 and TRBJ2-1, with 8 bases identical to TRBD2. The germline gives CDR1 SGHTA, CDR2 FQGNSA. The J segment lost 5 bases and the V segment lost 1 base, leaving 7 bases of the junction unmatched. This CDR3 is 16 amino acids long. The CDR3 protein is CASSLGAGGNHNEQFF. The CDR3 DNA reads TGTGCCAGCAGCTTAGGGGCGGGGGGCAACCACAATGAGCAGTTCTTC.

This clonotype was counted at least ten times. The rearrangement joins TRBV4-3 to TRBJ2-4, with 7 bases fitting TRBD1. Germline CDR1 is LGHNA and CDR2 is YSLEER. The CDR3 has 15 residues. The trim removed 1 base at V and 3 bases at J, leaving 3 bases unmatched. CDR3 amino acids: CASSQGTGDKNIQYF. The CDR3 DNA is TGCGCCAGCAGCCAAGGAACAGGGGACAAAAACATTCAGTACTTC.

This clonotype was seen only a few times. This chain uses TRBV18 with TRBJ1-4; D unclear. Trimming shortened V by 4 bases and J by 0 bases, and 6 bases separated the two germline ends. This CDR3 is built from 14 residues. CDR1 and CDR2 from the germline V gene are KGHSH and LQKENI. The CDR3 sequence: CASSQSTTNEKLFF. CDR3 nucleotides: TGTGCCAGCTCACAGTCTACAACTAATGAAAAACTGTTTTTT.

The chain joins TRBV20-1 to TRBJ2-2; either TRBD1 or TRBD2 may supply D (5 bases each). CDR1 DFQATT and CDR2 SNEGSKA come from the germline V gene (reference sequence). V was pared by 1 base and J by 2 bases, with 29 bases between. The CDR3 contains 21 residues. CDR3 coding DNA: TGCAGTGCTAGAGTCTCTAACCCGGGGCTCTACTTAGAAAGCAACACCGGGGAGCTGTTTTTT. This gives the protein CSARVSNPGLYLESNTGELFF.

The gene calls are TRBV9 and TRBJ2-1, with 11 bases matching TRBD2. This CDR3 is built from 16 residues. Germline V CDR1 and CDR2: SGDLS, YYNGEE. The junction had 4 bases not matched to a gene; V was cut back by 0 bases and J by 5 bases. The CDR3 loop reads CASSVEWTSGHNEQFF. Written as DNA, the CDR3 is TGTGCCAGCAGCGTAGAATGGACTAGCGGGCACAATGAGCAGTTCTTC.